This is a list of T cell receptor beta chains from one sample in a study of blood T cell repertoires in COVID-19. Here immunoSEQ multiplex PCR was the method, and the copy in TCRdb shows in-frame clones only, minus some. The sample lists about 95,000 clones, 75% to 90% occurring once. The sample comprised peripheral blood. These receptor sequences come from a man between 60 and 70 years old with COVID-19, enrolled during active disease. Both conserved end residues are part of each CDR3. D genes are given only for firm matches. Part of the rows lack a size; the others show once, few, many or a class for expanded clones.

d_call	v_call	clone_size	j_call	cdr3_length	cdr3_nt	cdr3_aa
-	TRBV2	once	TRBJ1-2	14	TGTGCCAGCCTGCCTGGGGCCACGGGCTATGGCTACACCTTC	CASLPGATGYGYTF
-	TRBV6-4	-	TRBJ2-2	13	TGTGCCAGCAGTGACGCGGGACGGGGGGAGCTGTTTTTT	CASSDAGRGELFF
TRBD2	TRBV7-8	-	TRBJ2-1	14	TGTGCCAGCAGCCCTAGCGGGAGTCTGAATGAGCAGTTCTTC	CASSPSGSLNEQFF
-	TRBV12-3/TRBV12-4	-	TRBJ1-5	12	TGTGCCAGCACAGATAGCAATCAGCCCCAGCATTTT	CASTDSNQPQHF
TRBD2	TRBV29-1	-	TRBJ2-1	12	TGCAGCGTTGTACTAGCGTCTTCTGAGCAGTTCTTC	CSVVLASSEQFF
-	TRBV5-1	-	TRBJ2-5	14	TGCGCCAGCAGCGAGGACACTGACCAAGAGACCCAGTACTTC	CASSEDTDQETQYF
-	TRBV28	once	TRBJ2-3	14	TGTGCCAGCAGTCTGGACAGCATCACAGATACGCAGTATTTT	CASSLDSITDTQYF
-	TRBV7-9	-	TRBJ1-4	16	TGTGCCAGCAGCACGAACACCGGGACACCTTTCGAAAAACTGTTTTTT	CASSTNTGTPFEKLFF
-	TRBV19	-	TRBJ1-5	13	TGTGCCAGTAGCGTAGGGGGTGCAAACGTACAGCATTTT	CASSVGGANVQHF
-	TRBV15	-	TRBJ1-5	17	TGTGCCACCAGCAGAGAAGGAGGGGCAGATAGCAATCAGCCCCAGCATTTT	CATSREGGADSNQPQHF
TRBD1	TRBV11-3	few	TRBJ2-1	14	TGTGCCAGCAGCTTAATTCGACAGGGGAATGAGCAGTTCTTC	CASSLIRQGNEQFF
TRBD2	TRBV7-3	-	TRBJ2-1	16	TGTGCCAGCAGCCCCGGGGGGACGAGCTCCTACAATGAGCAGTTCTTC	CASSPGGTSSYNEQFF
TRBD2	TRBV4-1	-	TRBJ2-7	17	TGCGCCAGCAGCCAAGGGGGCGTGGGAGTTAGCGGGTACGAGCAGTACTTC	CASSQGGVGVSGYEQYF
TRBD1	TRBV24-1	-	TRBJ1-2	16	TGTGCCACCAGTGAGGCCGACAGGGGGCAAACCTATGGCTACACCTTC	CATSEADRGQTYGYTF
TRBD1	TRBV25-1	-	TRBJ1-2	13	TGTGCCAGTAAGCTGACAGGGTTTGGAGGCTACACCTTC	CASKLTGFGGYTF
TRBD1	TRBV4-3	-	TRBJ1-5	17	TGCGCCAGCAGCCAAGATTTGGAGGGGGCTAGCAATCAGCCCCAGCATTTT	CASSQDLEGASNQPQHF
TRBD2	TRBV19	-	TRBJ2-3	15	TGTGCCAGTACGGGGCTAGCGGAAAACACAGATACGCAGTATTTT	CASTGLAENTDTQYF
TRBD2	TRBV6-6	-	TRBJ2-3	16	TGTGCCAGCAGCTCCCTAGGACTAGCATTGGCAGATACGCAGTATTTT	CASSSLGLALADTQYF
-	TRBV7-2	-	TRBJ1-1	14	TGTGCCAGCAGCTTATCGGATGAGGGCACTGAAGCTTTCTTT	CASSLSDEGTEAFF
-	TRBV11-3	-	TRBJ2-2	14	TGTGCCAGCAGCTTTGCCAGTGTTTCCGGGGAGCTGTTTTTT	CASSFASVSGELFF
-	TRBV25-1	-	TRBJ1-4	14	TGTGCCAGCAGTGAGTTCCAGGGAGGTGAAAAACTGTTTTTT	CASSEFQGGEKLFF
TRBD1	TRBV5-8	-	TRBJ2-5	13	TGTGCCAGCACCTTAGGGGGCTCAGAGACCCAGTACTTC	CASTLGGSETQYF
-	TRBV9	-	TRBJ1-2	16	TGTGCCAGCAGCGTAGTCCCCCTTGACAGCTTCTATGGCTACACCTTC	CASSVVPLDSFYGYTF
TRBD1	TRBV9	-	TRBJ2-2	17	TGTGCCAGCAGCGTAGCCGGACAGGGGATGGACACCGGGGAGCTGTTTTTT	CASSVAGQGMDTGELFF
-	TRBV5-5	-	TRBJ2-5	13	TGTGCCAGCAGCGGCGGGGTCCGGGAGACCCAGTACTTC	CASSGGVRETQYF
-	TRBV24-1	-	TRBJ2-3	15	TGTGCCACCAGTCTTAGTCAGGGCGAACGACATACGCAGTATTTT	CATSLSQGERHTQYF
TRBD1	TRBV6-2/TRBV6-3	-	TRBJ1-2	15	TGTGCCAGCAGTTACCCACGACAGGGGCAACATGGCTACACCTTC	CASSYPRQGQHGYTF
TRBD2	TRBV6-5	-	TRBJ2-1	15	TGTGCCAGCAGGATTAGCGGGGGCCGTTACAATGAGCAGTTCTTC	CASRISGGRYNEQFF
TRBD2	TRBV27	-	TRBJ2-2	16	TGTGCCAGCAGTTTAAGACTAGCGGGAGAGTCCGGGGAGCTGTTTTTT	CASSLRLAGESGELFF